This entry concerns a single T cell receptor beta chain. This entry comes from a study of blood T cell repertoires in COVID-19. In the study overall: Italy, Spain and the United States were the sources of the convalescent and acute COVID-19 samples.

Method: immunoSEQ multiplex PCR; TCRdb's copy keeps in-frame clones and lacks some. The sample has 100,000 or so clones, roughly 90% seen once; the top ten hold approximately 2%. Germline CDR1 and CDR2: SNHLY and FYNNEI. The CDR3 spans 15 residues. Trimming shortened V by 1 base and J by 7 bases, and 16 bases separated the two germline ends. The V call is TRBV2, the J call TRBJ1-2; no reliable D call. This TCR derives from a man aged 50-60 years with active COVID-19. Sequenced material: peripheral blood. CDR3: CASSEGGGTPPGYTF. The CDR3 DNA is TGTGCCAGCAGTGAAGGAGGAGGTACACCCCCTGGCTACACCTTC.